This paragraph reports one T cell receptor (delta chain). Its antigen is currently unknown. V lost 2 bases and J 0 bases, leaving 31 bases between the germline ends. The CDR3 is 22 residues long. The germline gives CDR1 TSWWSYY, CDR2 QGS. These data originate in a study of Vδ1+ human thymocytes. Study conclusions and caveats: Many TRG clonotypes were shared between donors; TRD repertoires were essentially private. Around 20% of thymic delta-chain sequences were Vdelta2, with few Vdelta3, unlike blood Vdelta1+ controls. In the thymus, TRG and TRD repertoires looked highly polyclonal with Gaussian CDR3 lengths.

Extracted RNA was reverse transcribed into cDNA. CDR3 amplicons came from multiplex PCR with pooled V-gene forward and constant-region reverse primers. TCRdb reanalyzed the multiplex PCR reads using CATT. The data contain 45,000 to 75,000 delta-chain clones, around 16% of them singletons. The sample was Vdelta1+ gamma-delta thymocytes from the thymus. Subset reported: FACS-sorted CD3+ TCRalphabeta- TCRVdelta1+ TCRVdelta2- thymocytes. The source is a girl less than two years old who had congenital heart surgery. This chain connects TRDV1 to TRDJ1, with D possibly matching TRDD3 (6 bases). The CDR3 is CALGETTLHLVLGRPNTDKLIF. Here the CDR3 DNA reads TGTGCTCTTGGGGAAACAACCCTACACCTGGTACTGGGACGCCCCAACACCGATAAACTCATCTTT.